Below are 31 T cell receptor beta chains sequenced from a single sample in a study of T cells after posttransplantation cyclophosphamide. TCRdb keeps only in-frame clones here, not all; method: immunoSEQ multiplex PCR. This table has 15,000 to 18,000 clones, less than 90% appearing once. Methotrexate plus calcineurin inhibitor accompanied controls' myeloablative marrow transplants; sampling was 1 year later. The sample here was PBMCs, taken roughly 350 days after allogeneic stem cell transplant with calcineurin inhibitor and methotrexate. Receptors were obtained from a male patient in his late teens or twenties who received an allogeneic stem cell transplant from a related donor, was CMV-positive, and had no GVHD. Part of the T cells may come from the graft donor.

The chain uses TRBV30 and TRBJ1-1; D is undetermined. The length of the CDR3 is 13 residues. V shed 3 bases and J shed 0 bases, with 8 bases lying between them. CDR1 is GTSNPN and CDR2 is SVGIG in the germline V gene (reference sequence). CDR3 nucleotides: TGTGCCTGGAGAGGTAGCCTGAACACTGAAGCTTTCTTT. Translating it yields CAWRGSLNTEAFF.

About this clone: One end of the junction is discordant with germline, which a read error may explain. This sequence joins TRBV7-2 and TRBJ2-1; D remains unclear. In germline, CDR1 is SGHTA, CDR2 FQGNSA. CDR3 length: 16 amino acids. CDR3 nucleotide sequence: TGTGCCAGCAGCCCCCCGGTCAGGCTTTTCTACAGTGAGCAGTTCTTC. Translated: CASSPPVRLFYSEQFF.

The chain employs TRBV15 and TRBJ1-2; no reliable D call. This CDR3 is built from 15 residues. The V end lost 3 bases, the J end lost 3 bases, and 14 bases lay between the germline ends. Germline-derived CDR1 and CDR2 are LNHNV and YYDKDF (reference sequence). CDR3 in DNA: TGTGCCACCAGCAGGACGCAGGTATTCGACTATGGCTACACCTTC. It yields the protein CATSRTQVFDYGYTF.

The rearrangement joins TRBV19 to TRBJ1-2; a weak D match, TRBD1 (5 bases). The length of the CDR3 is 14 residues. V was clipped by 5 bases and J by 8 bases, with 18 bases between them. The germline gives CDR1 LNHDA, CDR2 SQIVND (reference sequence). CDR3 DNA sequence: TGTGCCAGTAGTCCCCAGGCGGGGGTGGAAGGCTACACCTTC. It yields the protein CASSPQAGVEGYTF.

The chain employs TRBV28 and TRBJ2-5, with TRBD1 matching 9 bases. The germline CDR1 and CDR2 sequences are MDHEN and SYDVKM. The V gene end was trimmed by 3 bases and the J gene end by 4 bases; junction bases not matched to a gene: 9. The CDR3 totals 16 residues. The CDR3, as DNA: TGTGCCAGCAGTTTTAATCGAGGACAGGGGAGAGAGACCCAGTACTTC. It translates to CASSFNRGQGRETQYF.

CDR3 sequence (DNA): TGTGCCAGCAGGCCCCAGGGAGGTAGCAATCAGCCCCAGCATTTT. It translates to CASRPQGGSNQPQHF. The genes are TRBV6-5 and TRBJ1-5; TRBD1 might be the D (5 bases). Trimming stripped 6 bases from V and 0 bases from J, with 12 bases between. The germline gives CDR1 MNHEY, CDR2 SVGAGI. CDR3 length: 15 residues.

The chain carries TRBV19 and TRBJ2-6; D is perhaps TRBD2 (6 bases). V dropped 3 bases and J dropped 2 bases, with 17 bases sitting between them. The CDR3 loop spans 18 amino acids. Germline V lookup: CDR1 LNHDA, CDR2 SQIVND (reference sequence). CDR3 nucleotide sequence: TGTGCCAGTAGTATTTTACTACGGTGGGAGGCTGGGGCCAACGTCCTGACTTTC. It encodes CASSILLRWEAGANVLTF.

This sequence joins TRBV25-1 and TRBJ2-3, with a weak D call TRBD2 (5 bases). Trimming took off 1 base at V and 1 base at J, with 9 bases between the two ends. Germline CDR1 MGHDK, CDR2 SYGVNS. This CDR3 region has 15 residues. CDR3 coding DNA: TGTGCCAGCAGTGAATTTCGGGGAGGCACAGATACGCAGTATTTT. This gives the protein CASSEFRGGTDTQYF.

About this clone: The CDR3 does not end in the conserved phenylalanine or tryptophan, so this is likely a read error. No DNA is shown, since the ends of the CDR3 on it are uncertain; the CDR3 is the one TCRdb lists. The J gene is TRBJ1-6, the V gene TRBV4-1; no check of the table's D call, TRBD1, against the DNA was made. Germline assignment: CDR1 MGHRA and CDR2 YSYEKL. The CDR3 spans 13 amino acids, including both terminal residues. The CDR3 spells CASSQVDRPGVVR.

The V gene is TRBV2, the J gene TRBJ2-5; a possible D gene is TRBD2 (5 bases). The germline V gene encodes CDR1 SNHLY and CDR2 FYNNEI. This CDR3 spans 14 amino acids. V dropped 2 bases and J dropped 6 bases, with 13 bases sitting between them. Here the CDR3 DNA reads TGTGCCAGCAGTGAACCACCGAGGGTTCAGACCCAGTACTTC. It translates to CASSEPPRVQTQYF.

The chain carries TRBV5-5 and TRBJ1-3; TRBD1 might be the D (6 bases). V lost 0 bases to trimming and J lost 1 base, with 8 bases between them. CDR3 size: 15 residues. CDR1 is SGHKS and CDR2 is YYEKEE in the germline V gene (reference sequence). The CDR3 loop is CASSLEGQSGNTIYF. For the CDR3, the DNA is TGTGCCAGCAGCTTGGAGGGACAATCTGGAAACACCATATATTTT.

The chain uses TRBV28 and TRBJ2-7; TRBD2 might be the D (7 bases). The V end was cut by 4 bases, the J end by 7 bases, with 23 bases between. CDR3 length: 16 amino acids. CDR1 is MDHEN and CDR2 is SYDVKM in the germline V gene. This chain's CDR3 is CASSSPRGASWDEQYF. As DNA, the CDR3 is TGTGCCAGCAGTTCCCCTCGGGGGGCGAGTTGGGATGAGCAGTACTTC. The variable domain in full, completed from reference TRBV28 and TRBJ2-7, reads DVKVTQSSRYLVKRTGEKVFLECVQDMDHENMFWYRQDPGLGLRLIYFSYDVKMKEKGDIPEGYSVSREKKERFSLILESASTNQTSMYLCASSSPRGASWDEQYFGPGTRLTVT.

In regard to this clone: One end of the junction is discordant with germline, which a read error may explain. The chain couples TRBV29-1 to TRBJ2-1, with 8 bases that match TRBD2. Germline CDR1 is SQVTM and CDR2 is ANQGSEA. The CDR3 sequence is 15 residues long. CDR3 residues: CSVMMTSVDYSEQFF. In DNA, the CDR3 is TGCAGCGTGATGATGACTAGCGTGGATTACAGTGAGCAGTTCTTC.

The chain uses TRBV29-1 and TRBJ2-5; D not resolved. Germline V gives CDR1 SQVTM, CDR2 ANQGSEA. Trimming left V 3 bases short and J 10 bases short, with 12 bases between. This CDR3 region has 11 residues. DNA of the CDR3: TGCAGCGTTGAGAGAGGTTTGGGCCAGTACTTC. Translation: CSVERGLGQYF.

Points on this clone: A read error is possible here, since a much larger clone lies one base away. V is TRBV5-4 and J is TRBJ2-7; 9 bases match TRBD2. Germline V CDR1 and CDR2: SGHNT, YYREEE (reference sequence). The CDR3 contains 18 residues. Germline trimming cut 0 bases from V and 0 bases from J; bases unmatched to any gene: 10. The DNA for the CDR3 is TGTGCCAGCAGCTTGGTCGGCGGGAGGGCCGGGAGCTCCTACGAGCAGTACTTC. It codes for CASSLVGGRAGSSYEQYF. The full variable domain, rest sourced from reference TRBV5-4 and TRBJ2-7, is ETGVTQSPTHLIKTRGQQVTLRCSSQSGHNTVSWYQQALGQGPQFIFQYYREEENGRGNFPPRFSGLQFPNYSSELNVNALELDDSALYLCASSLVGGRAGSSYEQYFGPGTRLTVT.

The chain's CDR3 is CASSAPGQGESLQYF. As DNA, the CDR3 is TGTGCCAGCAGTGCTCCGGGACAGGGGGAGTCCTTGCAGTACTTC. V gene TRBV28 combines with J gene TRBJ2-7, with 11 bases lining up with TRBD1. Trimming removed 5 bases from V and 9 bases from J; junction bases left unmatched: 12. The CDR3 spans 15 residues. Per germline, CDR1 MDHEN and CDR2 SYDVKM.

J is TRBJ1-5 and V is TRBV9; TRBD1 aligns across 7 bases. The germline CDR1 and CDR2 sequences are SGDLS and YYNGEE. Trimming at V came to 0 bases and at J to 7 bases, leaving 7 bases not matched to a gene. This CDR3 is 15 amino acids long. CDR3 in amino acids: CASSVDGGGGQPQHF. DNA for the CDR3: TGTGCCAGCAGCGTAGATGGAGGGGGCGGACAGCCCCAGCATTTT.

The J gene is TRBJ1-3, the V gene TRBV7-6; TRBD1 might be the D (6 bases). The germline V and J ends were trimmed by 5 bases and 4 bases, with 15 bases remaining between them. Germline CDR1 reads SGHVS; CDR2 reads FNYEAQ. The CDR3 totals 15 residues. The CDR3 bases are TGTGCCAGCAGCCGAACCCAGGGGTACGGAAACACCATATATTTT. Its protein product is CASSRTQGYGNTIYF.

This chain uses TRBV5-1 with TRBJ2-5; D may be TRBD1 (6 bases). This CDR3 spans 15 amino acids. The germline V gene has CDR1 SGHRS and CDR2 YFSETQ. With 5 bases removed from V and 4 bases from J, the gap between germline ends came to 18 bases. The CDR3 here is CASRSDRSMRETQYF. CDR3 DNA: TGCGCCAGCAGATCCGACAGGTCAATGAGAGAGACCCAGTACTTC.

This chain joins TRBV30 and TRBJ1-4; D uncertain. Per germline, CDR1 GTSNPN and CDR2 SVGIG (reference sequence). The CDR3 totals 15 residues. V was cut by 2 bases and J by 0 bases, with 10 bases left in between. DNA for the CDR3: TGTGCCTGGAGTCTAGGAGGTGCAACTAATGAAAAACTGTTTTTT. This encodes CAWSLGGATNEKLFF. The full variable domain, rest sourced from reference TRBV30 and TRBJ1-4, is SQTIHQWPATLVQPVGSPLSLECTVEGTSNPNLYWYRQAAGRGLQLLFYSVGIGQISSEVPQNLSASRPQDRQFILSSKKLLLSDSGFYLCAWSLGGATNEKLFFGSGTQLSVL.

The CDR3 bases are TGTGCCAGCAGTGGGGGGCGGGACACCGGGGAGCTGTTTTTT. It encodes CASSGGRDTGELFF. V gene TRBV6-1 combines with J gene TRBJ2-2, with a tentative D call TRBD1 (6 bases). V gave up 4 bases and J gave up 3 bases, with 9 bases separating them. CDR1 and CDR2 (germline): MNHNS, SASEGT. The CDR3 runs to 14 residues.

The genes are TRBV27 and TRBJ1-5, with D unresolved. Germline V gene sequence: CDR1 MNHEY, CDR2 SMNVEV (reference sequence). With 10 bases removed from V and 3 bases from J, the gap between germline ends came to 22 bases. CDR3 length equals 16 residues. The CDR3 spells CATKEYRGSNNQPQHF. CDR3 coding DNA: TGTGCCACCAAGGAGTATCGTGGGAGCAACAATCAGCCCCAGCATTTT.

The rearrangement links TRBV5-6 to TRBJ1-2; D perhaps matches TRBD1 (6 bases). CDR1 and CDR2 (germline): SGHDT, YYEEEE. Trimming shortened V by 2 bases and J by 9 bases, and 14 bases separated the two germline ends. The CDR3 runs to 13 residues. CDR3 region: CASSFAAQGSYTF. The CDR3 DNA follows: TGTGCCAGCAGCTTTGCCGCGCAGGGGAGCTACACCTTC.

This sequence joins TRBV5-4 and TRBJ1-1, with D possibly being TRBD1 (6 bases). There are 14 residues in the CDR3. Germline CDR1 is SGHNT and CDR2 is YYREEE (reference sequence). V was shortened by 0 bases and J by 4 bases, with 10 bases between the two germline ends. CDR3 protein: CASSLVSGATEAFF. The CDR3 DNA reads as TGTGCCAGCAGCTTGGTGTCAGGGGCCACTGAAGCTTTCTTT.

The chain has TRBV30 and TRBJ1-2, with 7 bases that match TRBD1. Germline-derived CDR1 and CDR2 are GTSNPN and SVGIG (reference sequence). There are 13 residues in the CDR3. With 6 bases clipped from V and 0 bases from J, the junction kept 4 bases outside the gene matches. CDR3 protein: CACSTGPNYGYTF. CDR3 DNA sequence: TGTGCCTGTTCGACAGGGCCTAACTATGGCTACACCTTC.

The chain recombines TRBV27 with TRBJ2-7, with TRBD2 matching 7 bases. V dropped 6 bases and J dropped 3; count of bases not matched to a gene: 8. Germline loops: CDR1 MNHEY, CDR2 SMNVEV (reference sequence). CDR3 size: 14 residues. This chain's CDR3 is CASSPQLAFYEQYF. Here the CDR3 DNA reads TGTGCCAGCAGCCCTCAACTAGCGTTCTACGAGCAGTACTTC.

The rearrangement links TRBV7-2 to TRBJ1-2, with D perhaps matching TRBD1 (6 bases). CDR1 is SGHTA, CDR2 FQGNSA, per germline. Trimming took 0 bases from V and 4 from J, leaving 9 bases between them. CDR3 length: 14 amino acids. CDR3 region: CASSLADSIYGYTF. CDR3 nucleotides: TGTGCCAGCAGCTTAGCGGACAGCATCTATGGCTACACCTTC.

The V and J genes are TRBV6-5 and TRBJ2-7; D possibly corresponds to TRBD1 (5 bases). Germline assignment: CDR1 MNHEY and CDR2 SVGAGI. Trimming shortened V by 5 bases and J by 4 bases, and 18 bases separated the two germline ends. The CDR3 has 15 amino acids. As DNA, the CDR3 is TGTGCCAGCAGTGCCACTTTAGGGGTGAGGTACGAGCAGTACTTC. As protein: CASSATLGVRYEQYF.

The chain is built from TRBV5-6 and TRBJ2-3, with 8 bases that match TRBD2. V shed 4 bases, J shed 2 bases, and the junction held 12 bases outside the gene matches. CDR3 size: 17 residues. Per the germline V gene, CDR1 is SGHDT and CDR2 is YYEEEE. The CDR3 nucleotides are TGTGCCAGCAGCCAGGGCGGGGGGCCCTCCTCCACAGATACGCAGTATTTT. It specifies CASSQGGGPSSTDTQYF.

The chain employs TRBV6-5 and TRBJ2-7, with D perhaps matching TRBD2 (5 bases). Germline CDR1 is MNHEY and CDR2 is SVGAGI. Deletions cut 2 bases from V and 3 bases from J, with 14 bases between. The CDR3 runs to 15 residues. The chain's CDR3 is CASSYGVGNRYEQYF. Here the CDR3 DNA reads TGTGCCAGCAGTTACGGGGTCGGGAATCGCTACGAGCAGTACTTC.

The V and J genes are TRBV10-3 and TRBJ2-7; no firm D call. CDR3 length equals 13 residues. CDR1 and CDR2 (germline): ENHRY, SYGVKD. Trimming removed 4 bases at V and 0 bases at J, with 7 bases between. For the CDR3, the DNA is TGTGCCATCAGTGGCAGAAACTCCTACGAGCAGTACTTC. Translation: CAISGRNSYEQYF.